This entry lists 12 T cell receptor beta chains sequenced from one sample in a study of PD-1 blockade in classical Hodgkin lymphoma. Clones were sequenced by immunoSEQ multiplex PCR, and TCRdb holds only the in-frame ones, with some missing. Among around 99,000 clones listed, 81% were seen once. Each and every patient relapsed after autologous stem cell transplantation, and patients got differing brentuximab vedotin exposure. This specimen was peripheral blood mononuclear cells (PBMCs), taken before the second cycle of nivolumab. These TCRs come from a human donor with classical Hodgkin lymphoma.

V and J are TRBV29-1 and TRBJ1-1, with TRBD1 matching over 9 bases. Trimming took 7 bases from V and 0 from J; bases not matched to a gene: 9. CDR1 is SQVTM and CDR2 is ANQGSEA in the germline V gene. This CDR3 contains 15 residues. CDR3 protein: CSAGTGRTMNTEAFF. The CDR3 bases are TGCAGCGCCGGGACAGGGAGGACTATGAACACTGAAGCTTTCTTT.

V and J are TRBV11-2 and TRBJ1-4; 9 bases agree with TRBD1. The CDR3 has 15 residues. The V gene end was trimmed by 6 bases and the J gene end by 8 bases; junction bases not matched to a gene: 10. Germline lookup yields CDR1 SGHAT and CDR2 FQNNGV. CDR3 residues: CASRQSGTGKEKLFF. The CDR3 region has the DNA TGTGCCAGCAGGCAATCCGGGACAGGGAAGGAAAAACTGTTTTTT.

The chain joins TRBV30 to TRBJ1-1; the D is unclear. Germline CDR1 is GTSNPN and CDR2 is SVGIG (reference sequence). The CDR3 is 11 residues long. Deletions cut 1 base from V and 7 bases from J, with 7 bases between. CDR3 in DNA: TGTGCCTGGAGTGGAAGGGATGAAGCTTTCTTT. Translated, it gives CAWSGRDEAFF.

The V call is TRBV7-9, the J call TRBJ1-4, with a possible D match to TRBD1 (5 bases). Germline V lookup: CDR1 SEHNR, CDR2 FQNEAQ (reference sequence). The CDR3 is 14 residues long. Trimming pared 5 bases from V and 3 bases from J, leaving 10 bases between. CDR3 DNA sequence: TGTGCCAGCAGCCCTGGGGGACCTAATGAAAAACTGTTTTTT. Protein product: CASSPGGPNEKLFF.

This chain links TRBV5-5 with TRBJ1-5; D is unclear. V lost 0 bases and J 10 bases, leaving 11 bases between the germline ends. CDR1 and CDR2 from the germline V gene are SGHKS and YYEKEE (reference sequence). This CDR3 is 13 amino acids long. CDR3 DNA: TGTGCCAGCAGCTTGGGCCTTTCCCACCCCCAGCATTTT. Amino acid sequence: CASSLGLSHPQHF. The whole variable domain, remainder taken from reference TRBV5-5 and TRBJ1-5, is DAGVTQSPTHLIKTRGQQVTLRCSPISGHKSVSWYQQVLGQGPQFIFQYYEKEERGRGNFPDRFSARQFPNYSSELNVNALLLGDSALYLCASSLGLSHPQHFGDGTRLSIL.

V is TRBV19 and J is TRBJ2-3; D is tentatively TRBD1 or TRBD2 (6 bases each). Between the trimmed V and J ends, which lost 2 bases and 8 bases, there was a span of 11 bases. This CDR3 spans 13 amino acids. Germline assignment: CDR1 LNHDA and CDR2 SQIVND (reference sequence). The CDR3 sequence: CASSIKGGGTQYF. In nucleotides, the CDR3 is TGTGCCAGTAGTATAAAGGGGGGCGGTACGCAGTATTTT.

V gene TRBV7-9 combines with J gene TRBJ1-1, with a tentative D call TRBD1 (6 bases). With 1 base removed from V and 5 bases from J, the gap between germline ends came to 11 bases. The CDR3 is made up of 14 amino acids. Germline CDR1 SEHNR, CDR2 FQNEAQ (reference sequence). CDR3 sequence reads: CASSLEGERTEAFF. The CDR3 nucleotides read TGTGCCAGCAGCTTAGAGGGGGAACGGACTGAAGCTTTCTTT. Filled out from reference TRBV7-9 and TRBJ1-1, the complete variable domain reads DTGVSQNPRHKITKRGQNVTFRCDPISEHNRLYWYRQTLGQGPEFLTYFQNEAQLEKSRLLSDRFSAERPKGSFSTLEIQRTEQGDSAMYLCASSLEGERTEAFFGQGTRLTVV.

CDR3 sequence (DNA): TGTGCCAGCAGTGAGTTGGCGGGCTACACCTTC. Its translation is CASSELAGYTF. The V call is TRBV25-1, the J call TRBJ1-2; D gene unclear. The CDR3 has 11 residues. V lost 3 bases to trimming and J lost 8 bases, with 7 bases between them. In germline, CDR1 is MGHDK, CDR2 SYGVNS.

This CDR3 reads CASSPGTGNEKLFF. CDR3 DNA: TGCGCCAGCAGCCCCGGGACAGGGAATGAAAAACTGTTTTTT. This sequence joins TRBV5-1 and TRBJ1-4; 9 positions match TRBD1. The trim removed 4 bases at V and 5 bases at J, leaving 3 bases unmatched. The CDR3 spans 14 residues. The V gene's germline CDR1 is SGHRS and CDR2 YFSETQ. Variable domain in full (rest from reference TRBV5-1 and TRBJ1-4): KAGVTQTPRYLIKTRGQQVTLSCSPISGHRSVSWYQQTPGQGLQFLFEYFSETQRNKGNFPGRFSGRQFSNSRSEMNVSTLELGDSALYLCASSPGTGNEKLFFGSGTQLSVL.

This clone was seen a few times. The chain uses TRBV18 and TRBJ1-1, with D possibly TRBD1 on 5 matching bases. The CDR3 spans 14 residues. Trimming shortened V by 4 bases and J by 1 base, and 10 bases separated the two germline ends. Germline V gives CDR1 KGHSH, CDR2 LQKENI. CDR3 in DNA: TGTGCCAGCTCACGAGGGACGGAGAACACTGAAGCTTTCTTT. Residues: CASSRGTENTEAFF. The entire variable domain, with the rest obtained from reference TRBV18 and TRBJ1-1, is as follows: NAGVMQNPRHLVRRRGQEARLRCSPMKGHSHVYWYRQLPEEGLKFMVYLQKENIIDESGMPKERFSAEFPKEGPSILRIQQVVRGDSAAYFCASSRGTENTEAFFGQGTRLTVV.

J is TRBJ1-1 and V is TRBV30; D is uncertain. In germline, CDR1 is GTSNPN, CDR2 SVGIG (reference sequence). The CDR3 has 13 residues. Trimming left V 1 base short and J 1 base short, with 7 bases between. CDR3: CAWSAQSNTEAFF. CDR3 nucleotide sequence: TGTGCCTGGAGTGCTCAATCGAACACTGAAGCTTTCTTT.

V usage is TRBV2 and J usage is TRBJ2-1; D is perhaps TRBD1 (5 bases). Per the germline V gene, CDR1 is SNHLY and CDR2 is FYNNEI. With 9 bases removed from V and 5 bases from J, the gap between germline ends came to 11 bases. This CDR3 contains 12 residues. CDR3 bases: TGTGCCAGGGCGACAGTGAACAATGAGCAGTTCTTC. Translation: CARATVNNEQFF.